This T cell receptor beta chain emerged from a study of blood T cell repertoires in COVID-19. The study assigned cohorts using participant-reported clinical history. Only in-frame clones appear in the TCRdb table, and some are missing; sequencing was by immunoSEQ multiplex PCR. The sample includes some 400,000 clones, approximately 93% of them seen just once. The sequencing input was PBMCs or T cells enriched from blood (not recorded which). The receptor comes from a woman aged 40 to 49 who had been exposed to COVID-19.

The CDR3 sequence is CASSTRTGPNTEAFF. The CDR3 DNA reads TGTGCCAGCAGTACCCGGACAGGACCGAACACTGAAGCTTTCTTT. This chain uses TRBV2 with TRBJ1-1; 7 bases fit TRBD1. In germline, CDR1 is SNHLY, CDR2 FYNNEI. Germline trimming cut 5 bases from V and 1 base from J; bases unmatched to any gene: 7. The CDR3 runs 15 residues. The whole variable domain, remainder taken from reference TRBV2 and TRBJ1-1, is EPEVTQTPSHQVTQMGQEVILRCVPISNHLYFYWYRQILGQKVEFLVSFYNNEISEKSEIFDDQFSVERPDGSNFTLKIRSTKLEDSAMYFCASSTRTGPNTEAFFGQGTRLTVV.